The rows below give T cell receptor beta chains drawn from one sample of a study of breast tumors, draining lymph nodes, adjacent tissues. One entry per CDR3 protein, called by TCRdb with MiXCR from the multiplex PCR reads. The sample carries more than 250,000 distinct CDR3 sequences, around 30% recorded once. Specimen: axillary lymph node tissue. The receptors derive from a female donor with breast cancer. Some clones in this sample may be carry-over from other donors' samples. The CDR3 runs from the conserved cysteine through the conserved F or W. D genes are given only for firm matches. Only part of the rows carry a size: once, few, many, or a class if the clone is expanded.

v_call	clone_size	d_call	j_call	cdr3_aa	cdr3_nt
TRBV5-8	many	NA	TRBJ2-7	CASTVPLARYEQYF	TGTGCCAGCACCGTCCCCCTAGCGCGCTACGAGCAGTACTTC
TRBV9	many	NA	TRBJ2-3	CASSGPTPDTQYF	TGTGCCAGCAGCGGACCAACGCCAGATACGCAGTATTTT
TRBV18	few	TRBD1	TRBJ2-6	CASSHGQGFPLGANVLTF	TGTGCCAGCTCCCACGGACAGGGCTTCCCCCTCGGGGCCAACGTCCTGACTTTC
TRBV7-8	many	TRBD2	TRBJ2-1	CASSLGGLADTYNEQFF	TGTGCCAGCAGCTTAGGTGGACTAGCGGATACCTACAATGAGCAGTTCTTC
TRBV29-1	many	NA	TRBJ1-2	CSVEDRGFGGYTF	TGCAGCGTTGAAGATCGAGGATTCGGTGGCTACACCTTC
TRBV27	few	NA	TRBJ2-7	CASGTDTYEQYF	TGTGCCAGCGGGACGGATACCTACGAGCAGTACTTC
TRBV20-1	many	TRBD2	TRBJ2-3	CSADGLAGALLDTQYF	TGCAGTGCTGACGGACTAGCGGGAGCCCTCCTAGATACGCAGTATTTT
TRBV15	many	NA	TRBJ2-1	CATSTDYNEQFF	TGTGCCACCAGCACGGACTACAATGAGCAGTTCTTC
TRBV19	many	NA	TRBJ1-4	CASSFLLSTVYEKLFF	TGTGCCAGTAGCTTCCTTCTTTCGACAGTATATGAAAAACTGTTTTTT
TRBV6-8	NA	NA	TRBJ2-7	CARTGTYREQYF	TGTGCCAGGACCGGGACCTACCGCGAGCAGTACTTC
TRBV19	many	NA	TRBJ1-2	CASSIPGEGLVYGYTF	TGTGCCAGTAGTATACCCGGGGAGGGGCTGGTCTACGGCTACACCTTC
TRBV6-2/TRBV6-3	NA	NA	TRBJ2-1	CASSPSAYNEQFF	TGTGCCAGCAGCCCCTCGGCCTACAATGAGCAGTTCTTC
TRBV5-5	many	TRBD2	TRBJ2-1	CASSPGLSYNEQFF	TGTGCCAGCAGCCCGGGACTATCCTACAATGAGCAGTTCTTC
TRBV9	once	TRBD1	TRBJ2-6	CASSVATGGLGANVLTF	TGTGCCAGCAGCGTAGCTACAGGGGGCTTGGGGGCCAACGTCCTGACTTTC
TRBV19	many	NA	TRBJ1-2	CASSIQGAANYGYTF	TGTGCCAGTAGTATACAAGGGGCCGCTAACTATGGCTACACCTTC
TRBV6-9	NA	NA	TRBJ1-5	CASRRGDYSNQPQHF	TGTGCCAGCAGACGGGGGGACTATAGCAATCAGCCCCAGCATTTT
TRBV7-8	many	TRBD1	TRBJ2-5	CASSLGQGWGETQYF	TGTGCCAGCAGCTTGGGACAGGGGTGGGGAGAGACCCAGTACTTC
TRBV5-6	once	TRBD1	TRBJ1-2	CASRIRQGVLGYTF	TGTGCCAGCAGGATACGACAGGGGGTTCTTGGCTACACCTTC
TRBV6-5	few	TRBD2	TRBJ2-1	CASSYGGGRAYEQFF	TGTGCCAGCAGTTACGGCGGCGGGAGGGCATATGAGCAGTTCTTC
TRBV9	many	TRBD1	TRBJ1-3	CASSKDAGTGSPSGNTIYF	TGTGCCAGCAGCAAAGACGCCGGGACAGGGTCCCCCTCTGGAAACACCATATATTTT
TRBV11-3	few	NA	TRBJ2-7	CASSLEIASDSYEQYF	TGTGCCAGCAGCTTAGAAATTGCTAGCGACTCCTACGAGCAGTACTTC
TRBV25-1	many	TRBD2	TRBJ2-7	CASSEVLLTSGRRSYEQYF	TGTGCCAGCAGTGAAGTCCTGCTAACTAGCGGGAGACGCTCCTACGAGCAGTACTTC
TRBV11-2	few	NA	TRBJ2-1	CASSLRGSGSYNEQFF	TGTGCCAGCAGCTTACGGGGGAGTGGCTCCTACAATGAGCAGTTCTTC
TRBV24-1	many	NA	TRBJ1-3	CATSDPGGPLYF	TGTGCCACCAGTGATCCGGGCGGGCCCTTATATTTT
TRBV3-1	NA	NA	TRBJ2-7	CASSHRLEEQYF	TGTGCCAGCAGCCATCGACTGGAAGAGCAGTACTTC